This T cell receptor (beta chain) is from a study of CD8 T cells in Susac syndrome. Across the study: Intravenous immunoglobulin alone or corticosteroids were being given to patients with Susac syndrome at blood draw, unless they were therapy-naive. Study results and caveats: In Susac syndrome, the CD4+ T cell repertoires did not show clonal expansion.

On this clonotype: Its cognate antigen is unknown.

Germline CDR1 reads DFQATT; CDR2 reads SNEGSKA (reference sequence). This CDR3 has 15 amino acids. V shed 0 bases and J shed 8 bases, with 17 bases lying between them. Patients having Susac syndrome satisfied recently defined diagnostic criteria for definite or probable disease. An amount of RNA that ranged from roughly 0.45 to 1 ug was reverse transcribed with random hexamers. An immunoSEQ multiplex PCR generated amplified TCR beta CDR3 products spanning 54 Vbeta and 13 Jbeta. TCRdb itself ran the immunoSEQ multiplex PCR reads through MiXCR, one entry per CDR3 protein. This table has roughly 200,000 distinct CDR3 sequences, 85% to 95% appearing once.

This rearrangement joins TRBV20-1 to TRBJ2-1, with D maybe TRBD1 (7 bases). Source material: CD4+ T cells from PBMCs. The receptor was derived from a human donor with Susac syndrome. CDR3 residues: CSARDLQGGIDEQFF. CDR3 DNA: TGCAGTGCTAGAGATCTGCAGGGGGGCATCGATGAGCAGTTCTTC.